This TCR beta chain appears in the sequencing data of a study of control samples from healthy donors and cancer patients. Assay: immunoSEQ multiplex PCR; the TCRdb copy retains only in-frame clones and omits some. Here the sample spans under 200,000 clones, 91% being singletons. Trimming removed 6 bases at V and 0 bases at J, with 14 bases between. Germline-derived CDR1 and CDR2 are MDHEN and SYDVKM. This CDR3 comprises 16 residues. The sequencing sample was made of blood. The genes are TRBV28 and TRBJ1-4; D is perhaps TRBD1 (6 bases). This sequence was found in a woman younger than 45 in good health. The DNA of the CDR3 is TGTGCCAGCAGCACCGGGACACTTGCAACTAATGAAAAACTGTTTTTT. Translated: CASSTGTLATNEKLFF.